This TCR beta chain was profiled in a study of blood T cell repertoires in COVID-19. In the study overall: Researchers got acute and convalescent COVID-19 samples from the United States, Italy and Spain.

Produced via immunoSEQ multiplex PCR; TCRdb's table is partial and in-frame only. In the table there are under 250,000 clones, about 82% of which are singletons. This CDR3 region has 16 residues. V was pared by 4 bases and J by 7 bases, with 9 bases of the junction left unmatched. Germline V CDR1 and CDR2: SGHDT, YYEEEE. Participants came from fewer than 25 US areas, aged about 18 to 100 years. This chain links TRBV5-6 with TRBJ1-4; 11 nucleotides match TRBD1. Sequenced sample: PBMCs or T cells enriched from blood (not recorded which). The TCR comes from a woman aged 50 to 60 with acute COVID-19. CDR3 in DNA: TGTGCCAGCAGCGAAGAAAAGGGACAGGGGGTTGAAAAACTGTTTTTT. Amino acids: CASSEEKGQGVEKLFF.